This entry lists 9 T cell receptor beta chains sequenced from one sample in a study of control samples from healthy donors and cancer patients. Some clones are missing from TCRdb's copy, which holds only in-frame ones; the method was immunoSEQ multiplex PCR. Of roughly 80,000 clones in the sample, roughly 86% were seen once. Sequencing was performed on blood. The origin of the receptors is a man aged 50 to 59 in good health.

As to this clone: This same CDR3 is encoded by further DNA sequences in the sample. The V and J genes are TRBV18 and TRBJ1-1; D gene uncertain. Germline V gives CDR1 KGHSH, CDR2 LQKENI. This CDR3 has 13 amino acids. V lost 2 bases to trimming and J lost 1 base, with 5 bases between them. The DNA for the CDR3 is TGTGCCAGCTCACCAAACAGGAACACTGAAGCTTTCTTT. Residues: CASSPNRNTEAFF.

This chain links TRBV30 with TRBJ1-2; no definite D call. CDR3 length: 13 residues. Trimming pared 1 base from V and 7 bases from J, leaving 13 bases between. Germline V gives CDR1 GTSNPN, CDR2 SVGIG (reference sequence). DNA of the CDR3: TGTGCCTGGAGTGGGTCAGGAAAGGGTGGCTACACCTTC. Translation: CAWSGSGKGGYTF.

The J gene is TRBJ1-1, the V gene TRBV27, with D hard to call. The CDR3 totals 11 residues. Looked up from germline, CDR1 is MNHEY and CDR2 is SMNVEV (reference sequence). V dropped 4 bases and J dropped 7 bases, with 7 bases sitting between them. The CDR3 region has the DNA TGTGCCAGCAGTTCTAGCTTTGAAGCTTTCTTT. As protein: CASSSSFEAFF.

The chain uses TRBV12-5 and TRBJ1-6, with D possibly matching TRBD1 (6 bases). Germline V gene lookup returns CDR1 LGHNT and CDR2 FRNRAP. Between the trimmed V and J ends, which lost 1 base and 8 bases, there was a span of 12 bases. This CDR3 spans 15 amino acids. The CDR3 protein is CASGLGGGADSPLHF. The CDR3 DNA follows: TGTGCTAGTGGTTTGGGCGGGGGGGCTGATTCACCCCTCCACTTT.

The J gene is TRBJ1-6, the V gene TRBV27; a weak D match, TRBD1 (6 bases). This CDR3 is built from 18 residues. The germline V gene encodes CDR1 MNHEY and CDR2 SMNVEV (reference sequence). The V end was cut by 2 bases, the J end by 7 bases, with 21 bases between. Here the CDR3 DNA reads TGTGCCAGCAGTTTAGGGGGTGGGGGCGGTTCTCGGAATTCACCCCTCCACTTT. It translates to CASSLGGGGGSRNSPLHF.

The chain carries TRBV7-8 and TRBJ2-7; D possibly corresponds to TRBD1 (6 bases). Trimming cost V 4 bases and J 4 bases, with 11 bases left between them. Germline V gene lookup returns CDR1 SGHVS and CDR2 FQNEAQ. CDR3 length: 13 amino acids. For the CDR3, the DNA is TGTGCCAGCAGCTCCGGGACATTATACGAGCAGTACTTC. Its protein product is CASSSGTLYEQYF.

This clone was seen many times. V usage is TRBV9 and J usage is TRBJ2-7; D remains ambiguous. Germline lookup yields CDR1 SGDLS and CDR2 YYNGEE. Trimming took off 1 base at V and 1 base at J, with 3 bases between the two ends. The CDR3 contains 12 residues. Here the CDR3 reads CASSVMSYEQYF. As DNA, the CDR3 is TGTGCCAGCAGCGTAATGTCCTACGAGCAGTACTTC.

The V call is TRBV6-5, the J call TRBJ2-7; D not resolved. Germline loops: CDR1 MNHEY, CDR2 SVGAGI. There are 13 residues in the CDR3. Trimming left V 11 bases short and J 0 bases short, with 14 bases between. The CDR3 bases are TGTGCCGGTTCCACACGTAGCTCCTACGAGCAGTACTTC. Translating it yields CAGSTRSSYEQYF.

The V gene is TRBV20-1, the J gene TRBJ1-1, with 9 bases identical to TRBD1. CDR3 length equals 11 residues. Germline loops: CDR1 DFQATT, CDR2 SNEGSKA (reference sequence). With V trimmed by 5 bases and J by 10 bases, 5 bases remained unmatched. CDR3 sequence: CSAAGQGGAFF. Here the CDR3 DNA reads TGCAGTGCTGCGGGACAGGGTGGAGCTTTCTTT.